The clone carrying this T cell receptor (beta chain) was detected a few times. Antigen unknown. The PCR was carried out with 60 Vbeta primers and 13 Jbeta primers. Generated by immunoSEQ multiplex PCR, the TCRdb table keeps only in-frame clones and is missing some. The profile covers approximately 140,000 clones, with almost 80% appearing a single time and approximately 6.3% taken by the ten largest. This sample was taken from a study of cytomegalovirus exposure and HLA in healthy donors. Study-level information: Around 78 million unique TCRs, all from HLA-typed donors, were included in an early release of the data.

Study-wide results and caveats: Rarity marked most TCR sequences, yet some public TCRs occurred in many donors. Three chains linked to CMV were shown in vitro to be specific for CMV antigens. Reportedly, fewer N-insertions than the approximately 600-donor mean appeared in an Asian-associated ancestry cluster in a later analysis.

The sequenced sample consisted of PBMCs. This clonotype was obtained from a woman aged 40 to 49 in good health and CMV-seropositive.

CDR3 sequence (DNA): TGTGCCAGCAGCTTCAGGGGTGGGGGTGAAAAACTGTTTTTT. Translating it yields CASSFRGGGEKLFF. The chain couples TRBV7-9 to TRBJ1-4; tentatively, D is TRBD1 (6 bases). The CDR3 runs to 14 residues. Trimming pared 3 bases from V and 7 bases from J, leaving 12 bases between. The germline gives CDR1 SEHNR, CDR2 FQNEAQ (reference sequence).